The TCR beta chain under discussion was sequenced for a study of a mutant IDH1 vaccine in newly diagnosed glioma. Worth noting for this clone: Its antigen remains unknown.

Specified time point: week 47, end of study. Topical imiquimod was applied with each vaccine dose, which held 300 ug of mutant IDH1 20-mer peptide. V was clipped by 0 bases and J by 1 base; unmatched bases: 6. Germline V gene lookup returns CDR1 MNHNY and CDR2 SVGAGI (reference sequence). The CDR3 extends over 16 amino acids. Measured with immunoSEQ multiplex PCR; TCRdb has only the in-frame clones, and not every one. This sample has around 94,000 clones, with under 90% found just once. This TCR was sampled from a woman in her 50s with glioma. V gene TRBV6-6 combines with J gene TRBJ2-7; 7 bases line up with TRBD1. Material: PBMCs, obtained from a glioma patient whose treatment included an IDH1 peptide vaccine. The CDR3 region is CASSYSRDSLSYEQYF. Written as DNA, the CDR3 is TGTGCCAGCAGTTACTCCCGGGACAGCCTATCCTACGAGCAGTACTTC.